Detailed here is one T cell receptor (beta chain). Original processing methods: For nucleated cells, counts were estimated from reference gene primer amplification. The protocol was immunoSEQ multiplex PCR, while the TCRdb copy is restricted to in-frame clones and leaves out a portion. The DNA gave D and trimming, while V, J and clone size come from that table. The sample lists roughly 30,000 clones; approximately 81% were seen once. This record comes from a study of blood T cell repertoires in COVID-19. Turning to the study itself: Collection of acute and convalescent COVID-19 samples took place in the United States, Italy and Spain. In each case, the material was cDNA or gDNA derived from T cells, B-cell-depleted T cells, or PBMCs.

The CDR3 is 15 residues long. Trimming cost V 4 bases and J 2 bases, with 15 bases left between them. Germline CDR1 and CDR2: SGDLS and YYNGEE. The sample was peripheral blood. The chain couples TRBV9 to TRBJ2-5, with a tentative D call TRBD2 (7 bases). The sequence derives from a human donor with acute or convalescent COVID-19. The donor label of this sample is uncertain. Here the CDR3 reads CASSLMGGTQETQYF. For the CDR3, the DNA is TGTGCCAGCAGCTTAATGGGGGGGACACAAGAGACCCAGTACTTC.